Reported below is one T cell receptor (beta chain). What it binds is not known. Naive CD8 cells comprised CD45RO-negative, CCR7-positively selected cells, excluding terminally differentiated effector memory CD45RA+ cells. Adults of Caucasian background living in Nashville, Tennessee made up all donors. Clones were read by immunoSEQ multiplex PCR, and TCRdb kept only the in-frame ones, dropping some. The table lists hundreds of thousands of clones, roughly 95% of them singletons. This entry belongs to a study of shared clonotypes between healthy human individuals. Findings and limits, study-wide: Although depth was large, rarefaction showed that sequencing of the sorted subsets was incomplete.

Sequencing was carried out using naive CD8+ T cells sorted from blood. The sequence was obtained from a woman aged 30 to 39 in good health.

In DNA, the CDR3 is TGTGCCATCAGTGAGTCGGTCGTCTATGGGGTCTCCACTGAAGCTTTCTTT. This gives the protein CAISESVVYGVSTEAFF. The rearrangement uses TRBV10-3 and TRBJ1-1; D not certain. Germline V gene lookup returns CDR1 ENHRY and CDR2 SYGVKD. The V gene lost 0 bases and the J gene lost 4 bases, with 18 bases spanning the gap. The CDR3 is made up of 17 amino acids.